The source of this T cell receptor beta chain is a study of technical replicates of blood from a few donors. Generated by immunoSEQ multiplex PCR, the TCRdb table keeps only in-frame clones and is missing some. The sample has about 58,000 clones; 91% are singletons. CDR1 SGHVS and CDR2 FQNEAQ come from the germline V gene. The CDR3 loop spans 16 amino acids. The J segment lost 3 bases and the V segment lost 1 base, leaving 6 bases of the junction unmatched. Specimen: PBMCs. The clonotype originates from a human donor in good health. Some clones in this sample may be carry-over from other donors' samples. The chain carries TRBV7-8 and TRBJ2-3, with TRBD2 matching over 8 bases. The CDR3 here is CASSLENGRVTDTQYF. CDR3 nucleotides: TGTGCCAGCAGCTTAGAGAACGGGAGGGTTACAGATACGCAGTATTTT.